The 19 T cell receptor beta chains reported below all come from one sample, sequenced in a study of T cells in Graves' hyperthyroidism and ophthalmopathy. Researchers amplified the TCR beta CDR3 regions from RNA transcripts. First-round RT-PCR with HTBI primers amplified the TCR CDR3 region. TCRdb reanalysed the multiplex PCR reads using MiXCR and keeps one entry per CDR3 protein. Among more than 550,000 distinct CDR3 sequences listed, about 45% were seen once. The sequencing sample was made of peripheral blood or thyroid tissue (not recorded which). These receptor sequences come from an adult man with Graves' disease, either hyperthyroidism or ophthalmopathy (not recorded which).

This clonotype has at least ten counts. The V gene is TRBV2, the J gene TRBJ1-5; D gene ambiguous. The germline V gene has CDR1 SNHLY and CDR2 FYNNEI. This CDR3 has 13 amino acids. V lost 8 bases to trimming and J lost 6 bases, with 14 bases between them. The CDR3 bases are TGTGCCAGCCTGGCGGTTTCGGGTCAGCCCCAGCATTTT. Its protein is CASLAVSGQPQHF.

The CDR3 sequence: CATSDGPGQGITEAFF. The CDR3 DNA reads TGTGCCACCAGTGATGGACCGGGACAGGGAATCACTGAAGCTTTCTTT. The rearrangement links TRBV24-1 to TRBJ1-1; TRBD1 agrees at 9 bases. V dropped 3 bases and J dropped 4; count of bases not matched to a gene: 8. CDR3 length equals 16 residues. Per the germline V gene, CDR1 is KGHDR and CDR2 is SFDVKD.

In this sample, this clonotype turned up once. The chain links TRBV2 to TRBJ2-7, with 7 nucleotides matching TRBD1. This CDR3 spans 14 amino acids. Germline loops: CDR1 SNHLY, CDR2 FYNNEI. J was trimmed by 4 bases and V by 7 bases; bases with no gene match: 10. The CDR3 sequence: CASTRDSEHYEQYF. DNA of the CDR3: TGTGCCAGCACCCGGGACAGCGAGCATTACGAGCAGTACTTC.

This clonotype was counted ten times or more. The V gene is TRBV7-9, the J gene TRBJ1-4; a weak D match, TRBD1 (5 bases). V was pared by 5 bases and J by 7 bases, with 11 bases between. This CDR3 has 13 residues. The germline V gene encodes CDR1 SEHNR and CDR2 FQNEAQ (reference sequence). CDR3 DNA sequence: TGTGCCAGCAGCCTCGGGACGGGTGAAAAACTGTTTTTT. Its protein product is CASSLGTGEKLFF.

This clonotype was observed at least ten times. The rearrangement links TRBV29-1 to TRBJ1-1, with D possibly matching TRBD1 (5 bases). The CDR3 is 15 amino acids. Trimming shortened V by 4 bases and J by 1 base, and 16 bases separated the two germline ends. The germline V gene encodes CDR1 SQVTM and CDR2 ANQGSEA. The CDR3 loop is CSVVLGREANTEAFF. CDR3 coding DNA: TGCAGCGTTGTGTTGGGCAGGGAGGCGAACACTGAAGCTTTCTTT.

This clonotype has ten or more counts. This chain joins TRBV12-3 or TRBV12-4 and TRBJ1-4; D perhaps matches TRBD1 (5 bases). Trimming removed 3 bases at V and 5 bases at J, with 10 bases between. The length of the CDR3 is 14 residues. CDR3 bases: TGTGCCAGCAGTTTGGGGGGGAGGAATGAAAAACTGTTTTTT. It is translated as CASSLGGRNEKLFF.

With respect to this clonotype: A read error is possible here, since a much larger clone lies one base away. The chain carries TRBV25-1 and TRBJ1-6; D possibly corresponds to TRBD1 (6 bases). The CDR3 loop spans 12 amino acids. The ends were cut back, 7 bases at V and 8 bases at J, with 9 bases in the middle. Germline-derived CDR1 and CDR2 are MGHDK and SYGVNS. CDR3 region: CASKGGDSPLHF. CDR3 sequence (DNA): TGTGCCAGCAAGGGGGGGGATTCACCCCTCCACTTT.

The chain carries TRBV12-3 or TRBV12-4 and TRBJ1-2; 10 bases map to TRBD1. Trimming cost V 4 bases and J 6 bases; bases outside gene matches: 11. The length of the CDR3 is 16 residues. The CDR3 region is CASSYKGTGEIDGYTF. CDR3 nucleotides: TGTGCCAGCAGTTACAAAGGGACAGGGGAGATAGATGGCTACACCTTC.

This clonotype was seen only a few times. The chain uses TRBV29-1 and TRBJ1-1; 9 nucleotides agree with TRBD1. This CDR3 is built from 17 residues. V was pared by 4 bases and J by 0 bases, with 12 bases of the junction left unmatched. The V gene's germline CDR1 is SQVTM and CDR2 ANQGSEA. The CDR3 is CSVGQQGAKGLNTEAFF. DNA for the CDR3: TGCAGCGTTGGCCAACAGGGGGCGAAAGGTCTGAACACTGAAGCTTTCTTT.

This clonotype was observed a few times. The chain uses TRBV10-3 and TRBJ1-1, with D uncertain. V was clipped by 10 bases and J by 2 bases, with 14 bases between them. This CDR3 spans 13 amino acids. Germline assignment: CDR1 ENHRY and CDR2 SYGVKD. CDR3 residues: CASSPLINTEAFF. The CDR3 DNA follows: TGTGCCAGCAGCCCTCTCATAAACACTGAAGCTTTCTTT.

A few counts support this clonotype. The chain has TRBV10-3 and TRBJ1-5; 7 positions agree with TRBD1. In germline, CDR1 is ENHRY, CDR2 SYGVKD. CDR3 length equals 15 residues. The V gene end was trimmed by 10 bases and the J gene end by 5 bases; junction bases not matched to a gene: 14. This CDR3 is CASSHTTGSDQPQHF. The CDR3 nucleotides are TGTGCCAGCAGCCACACGACAGGGTCCGATCAGCCCCAGCATTTT.

Details on this clonotype: An end of the junction differs from the germline gene, which may be a read error. The chain combines TRBV2 with TRBJ1-3, with unresolved D. Germline lookup yields CDR1 SNHLY and CDR2 FYNNEI. The CDR3 runs 16 residues. The CDR3 region is CASSQGQRGSGNTIYF. The CDR3 region has the DNA TGCGCCAGCAGCCAAGGCCAGCGGGGATCAGGAAACACCATATATTTT.

In its sample, this clonotype was seen a few times. The rearrangement joins TRBV10-3 to TRBJ1-1; no clear D. Germline V gives CDR1 ENHRY, CDR2 SYGVKD. Trimming removed 8 bases at V and 3 bases at J, with 10 bases between. The CDR3 has 12 residues. CDR3 region: CAIASRDTEAFF. For the CDR3, the DNA is TGTGCCATCGCGAGTAGGGACACTGAAGCTTTCTTT.

The rearrangement links TRBV7-9 to TRBJ2-6; D remains ambiguous. The CDR3 has 15 residues. CDR1 is SEHNR and CDR2 is FQNEAQ in the germline V gene (reference sequence). The V gene lost 5 bases and the J gene lost 4 bases, with 12 bases spanning the gap. The CDR3 DNA reads as TGTGCCAGCAGCCCCGACACATCCGGGGCCAACGTCCTGACTTTC. Translated, it gives CASSPDTSGANVLTF.

This clonotype has at least ten counts. The rearrangement links TRBV7-3 to TRBJ2-7, with D perhaps matching TRBD1 (7 bases). The CDR3 is made up of 14 amino acids. Trimming removed 5 bases at V and 3 bases at J, with 14 bases between. The germline gives CDR1 SGHTA, CDR2 FQGTGA. The CDR3 coding sequence is TGTGCCAGCAGCCCGCAGGGGGGCAGCTACGAGCAGTACTTC. Its protein is CASSPQGGSYEQYF.

In the case of this clonotype: A much larger clone differs from this one at a single base, so this may be a read error. V gene TRBV10-3 combines with J gene TRBJ1-6; tentatively, D is TRBD1 (6 bases). This CDR3 is built from 14 residues. The germline V gene has CDR1 ENHRY and CDR2 SYGVKD. The CDR3 loop is CAIATDSYNSPPHF. CDR3 nucleotides: TGTGCCATAGCGACGGACAGCTATAATTCACCCCCCCACTTT.

This clonotype was recorded many times. V and J are TRBV10-3 and TRBJ1-6, with 8 bases matching TRBD1. With 4 bases clipped from V and 8 bases from J, the junction kept 7 bases outside the gene matches. This CDR3 contains 15 residues. The germline CDR1 and CDR2 sequences are ENHRY and SYGVKD. The chain's CDR3 is CAISGDRGWDSPLHF. The CDR3 DNA reads as TGTGCCATCAGTGGCGACAGGGGCTGGGATTCACCCCTCCACTTT.

This sequence joins TRBV14 and TRBJ1-1, with TRBD1 matching 8 bases. Trimming cost V 1 base and J 5 bases; bases outside gene matches: 6. CDR3 length: 15 amino acids. Germline V lookup: CDR1 SGHDN, CDR2 FVKESK. In nucleotides, the CDR3 is TGTGCCAGCAGCCAAGCCCGGACAGGGTGGACTGAAGCTTTCTTT. Its translation is CASSQARTGWTEAFF. Combining the CDR3 with reference TRBV14 and TRBJ1-1 gives the whole variable domain EAGVTQFPSHSVIEKGQTVTLRCDPISGHDNLYWYRRVMGKEIKFLLHFVKESKQDESGMPNNRFLAERTGGTYSTLKVQPAELEDSGVYFCASSQARTGWTEAFFGQGTRLTVV.

The V call is TRBV10-3, the J call TRBJ2-7, with D possibly being TRBD1 (6 bases). Germline assignment: CDR1 ENHRY and CDR2 SYGVKD. The CDR3 has 13 residues. Trimming stripped 7 bases from V and 2 bases from J, with 12 bases between. The CDR3 DNA is TGTGCCATCATCAGGGACACCCCCTACGAGCAGTACTTC. Encoded protein: CAIIRDTPYEQYF.